These 9 T cell receptor beta chains originate from one sample sequenced in a study of T-cell reconstitution after alpha-beta-depleted transplantation in children listed by TCRdb under 2016. The treatment or condition label, as the study defines it: allogeneic hematopoietic cell transplantation with graft depleted of TCRalphabeta T cells and CD19 B cells. The method behind the library was PCR. Instrument on record: Illumina HiSeq 2500. TCR libraries were prepared with molecular barcoding, using unique molecular identifiers to normalize TCRbeta repertoire quantification. TCRdb cleaned the public reads at Q25 with fastp, built clones with MiXCR and kept in-frame beta chains. Each entry merges the rows of one CDR3 protein and shows their most common DNA and genes. The sample yields 45,000 to 60,000 distinct CDR3 sequences; around half were counted once. Of the sample, roughly two fifths falls within the top ten clones.

This specimen was peripheral blood, taken before TCRalphabeta/CD19-depleted stem cell transplant. These receptors were obtained from a boy younger than two with SCID, due to receive a stem cell transplant.

This chain joins TRBV6-6 and TRBJ2-5; D ambiguous. From germline, CDR1 is MNHNY and CDR2 SVGAGI (reference sequence). The CDR3 spans 13 residues. V lost 2 bases and J 5 bases, leaving 9 bases between the germline ends. Here the CDR3 reads CASSYPPGETQYF. The CDR3 DNA is TGTGCCAGCAGTTACCCTCCTGGGGAGACCCAGTACTTC.

V gene TRBV20-1 combines with J gene TRBJ1-2; TRBD1 agrees at 7 bases. Germline-derived CDR1 and CDR2 are DFQATT and SNEGSKA (reference sequence). The junction had 17 bases not matched to a gene; V was cut back by 8 bases and J by 8 bases. The CDR3 totals 14 residues. The chain's CDR3 is CSTQAGTVSHGYTF. DNA for the CDR3: TGCAGTACCCAAGCCGGGACAGTATCGCACGGCTACACCTTC.

This chain links TRBV20-1 with TRBJ2-7; D may be TRBD1 or TRBD2 (5 bases each). The germline V and J ends were trimmed by 1 base and 3 bases, with 10 bases remaining between them. Germline CDR1 reads DFQATT; CDR2 reads SNEGSKA (reference sequence). The CDR3 totals 13 residues. This chain's CDR3 is CSARVGARYEQYF. Here the CDR3 DNA reads TGCAGTGCTAGAGTCGGGGCCCGCTACGAGCAGTACTTC.

V is TRBV10-3 and J is TRBJ2-1; 9 nucleotides line up with TRBD1. Trimming cost V 0 bases and J 3 bases; bases outside gene matches: 6. CDR3 length: 17 residues. Germline V gene data show CDR1 as ENHRY and CDR2 as SYGVKD. The DNA of the CDR3 is TGTGCCATCAGTGAGTCGCAAGGGACAGGGAACTACAATGAGCAGTTCTTC. Protein: CAISESQGTGNYNEQFF.

This clonotype was seen only once. The rearrangement uses TRBV20-1 and TRBJ2-1, with 7 positions matching TRBD1. With 3 bases clipped from V and 8 bases from J, the junction kept 4 bases outside the gene matches. The germline CDR1 and CDR2 sequences are DFQATT and SNEGSKA (reference sequence). This CDR3 is built from 12 residues. CDR3 protein: CSASETGDEQFF. The CDR3 DNA follows: TGCAGTGCTAGCGAAACAGGGGATGAGCAGTTCTTC.

This clonotype was recorded at least ten times. The gene calls are TRBV18 and TRBJ1-5; D unresolved. The CDR3 is 14 residues long. V lost 2 bases and J 0 bases, leaving 5 bases between the germline ends. The germline V gene encodes CDR1 KGHSH and CDR2 LQKENI. The CDR3 DNA reads as TGTGCCAGCTCACCAGATTATAGCAATCAGCCCCAGCATTTT. Protein: CASSPDYSNQPQHF.

This clonotype appeared many times. V gene TRBV6-4 combines with J gene TRBJ2-1; TRBD2 aligns across 9 bases. J lost 7 bases, V lost 4 bases, and 14 bases had no gene match. The CDR3 runs 17 residues. Germline V CDR1 and CDR2: MRHNA, SNTAGT. The chain's CDR3 is CASSAVSYSGGLNEQFF. The DNA for the CDR3 is TGTGCCAGCAGTGCCGTTTCGTATAGCGGGGGCTTGAATGAGCAGTTCTTC.

J is TRBJ2-3 and V is TRBV10-3, with 11 bases fitting TRBD2. CDR1 and CDR2 from the germline V gene are ENHRY and SYGVKD. Trimming at V came to 10 bases and at J to 6 bases, leaving 15 bases not matched to a gene. The length of the CDR3 is 16 residues. CDR3 amino acids: CATGRYSGGARDTQYF. The CDR3 bases are TGTGCCACAGGCCGCTATAGCGGGGGGGCGAGGGATACGCAGTATTTT.

The chain combines TRBV20-1 with TRBJ2-3; D is uncertain. The CDR3 has 12 residues. From germline, CDR1 is DFQATT and CDR2 SNEGSKA (reference sequence). Between the trimmed V and J ends, which lost 0 bases and 5 bases, there was a span of 6 bases. The CDR3 DNA follows: TGCAGTGCTAGAGATATCCGAGATACGCAGTATTTT. Amino acid sequence: CSARDIRDTQYF.